Listed here are 10 T cell receptor beta chains from one sample, sequenced in a study of T cells in Graves' hyperthyroidism and ophthalmopathy. Amplification of TCR beta CDR3 regions used RNA as the template. A set of HTBI primers served as the primers for a first-round RT-PCR of the TCR CDR3. One entry per CDR3 protein, called by TCRdb with MiXCR from the multiplex PCR reads. Of around 600,000 distinct CDR3 sequences in the sample, roughly 15% were seen once. Sequenced material: blood. These receptors were taken from a woman aged 45 to 65 with Graves' ophthalmopathy.

The chain has TRBV25-1 and TRBJ1-4, with D possibly being TRBD1 (5 bases). The germline gives CDR1 MGHDK, CDR2 SYGVNS. The CDR3 contains 14 residues. Trimming removed 3 bases at V and 8 bases at J, with 13 bases between. The CDR3 sequence: CASSDPRAGEKLFF. CDR3 coding DNA: TGTGCCAGCAGTGATCCCAGGGCGGGAGAAAAACTGTTTTTT. Combining the CDR3 with reference TRBV25-1 and TRBJ1-4 gives the whole variable domain EADIYQTPRYLVIGTGKKITLECSQTMGHDKMYWYQQDPGMELHLIHYSYGVNSTEKGDLSSESTVSRIRTEHFPLTLESARPSHTSQYLCASSDPRAGEKLFFGSGTQLSVL.

This clonotype was picked up many times. V and J are TRBV9 and TRBJ2-5; weak D call: TRBD1 (5 bases). Germline V gene sequence: CDR1 SGDLS, CDR2 YYNGEE. This CDR3 is built from 14 residues. V was cut by 0 bases and J by 2 bases, with 8 bases left in between. CDR3 protein: CASSVDDSQETQYF. CDR3 DNA sequence: TGTGCCAGCAGCGTAGATGACAGTCAAGAGACCCAGTACTTC.

This chain connects TRBV13 to TRBJ1-2; 7 nucleotides agree with TRBD1. The germline V gene encodes CDR1 PRHDT and CDR2 FYEKMQ (reference sequence). The CDR3 covers 14 residues. V lost 5 bases, J lost 6 bases, and 9 bases stayed unmatched. CDR3 sequence (DNA): TGTGCCAGCAGCCTCACAGGGGAGAGGAATGGCTACACCTTC. Its protein product is CASSLTGERNGYTF.

The J gene is TRBJ2-5, the V gene TRBV4-3, with 11 bases lining up with TRBD2. Germline CDR1 LGHNA, CDR2 YSLEER. V shed 0 bases, J shed 3 bases, and the junction held 6 bases outside the gene matches. This CDR3 has 17 amino acids. This CDR3 is CASSQDETSGSKETQYF. CDR3 nucleotides: TGCGCCAGCAGCCAAGATGAAACTAGCGGGAGTAAAGAGACCCAGTACTTC.

This clonotype showed up many times. The chain carries TRBV6-2 or TRBV6-3 and TRBJ2-2; 12 nucleotides match TRBD2. The CDR3 spans 19 residues. The V segment lost 0 bases and the J segment 3 bases; nucleotides outside the gene matches: 8. Germline assignment: CDR1 MNHEY and CDR2 SVGEGT. The DNA for the CDR3 is TGTGCCAGCAGTTACTCCCAACCGGGACTAGCGGGTTACACCGGGGAGCTGTTTTTT. It is translated as CASSYSQPGLAGYTGELFF.

This clonotype was picked up a small number of times. V gene TRBV27 combines with J gene TRBJ1-5; TRBD1 might be the D (5 bases). The CDR3 loop spans 13 amino acids. Germline CDR1 and CDR2: MNHEY and SMNVEV (reference sequence). V lost 5 bases, J lost 9 bases, and 14 bases lay in between. The CDR3 DNA is TGTGCCAGCAGTCCGCCCGGGGGGAGGCCCCAGCATTTT. This gives the protein CASSPPGGRPQHF.

This clonotype was seen only a few times. V usage is TRBV4-3 and J usage is TRBJ2-7; 7 nucleotides agree with TRBD2. CDR3 size: 17 residues. Trimming cost V 0 bases and J 6 bases; bases outside gene matches: 14. Germline CDR1 LGHNA, CDR2 YSLEER. CDR3 residues: CASSQDARGVEGLEQYF. The CDR3 coding sequence is TGCGCCAGCAGCCAAGATGCTCGGGGGGTAGAGGGGCTCGAGCAGTACTTC.

In its sample, this clonotype was seen many times. J is TRBJ1-1 and V is TRBV20-1; 7 nucleotides line up with TRBD1. V shed 1 base and J 5 bases; nucleotides not matched to a gene: 7. Germline-derived CDR1 and CDR2 are DFQATT and SNEGSKA (reference sequence). This CDR3 is built from 14 residues. The chain's CDR3 is CSARAQDRPTEAFF. In DNA, the CDR3 is TGCAGTGCTAGAGCCCAGGACAGGCCGACTGAAGCTTTCTTT.

This clonotype was seen many times. The genes are TRBV7-3 and TRBJ2-1, with a tentative D call TRBD2 (7 bases). Germline loops: CDR1 SGHTA, CDR2 FQGTGA. Trimming cost V 0 bases and J 8 bases, with 14 bases left between them. There are 15 residues in the CDR3. The CDR3, as DNA: TGTGCCAGCAGCTTAACCGGGGGGCGCGAATATGAGCAGTTCTTC. Amino acid sequence: CASSLTGGREYEQFF. Full variable domain (remainder filled in from reference TRBV7-3 and TRBJ2-1): GAGVSQTPSNKVTEKGKYVELRCDPISGHTALYWYRQSLGQGPEFLIYFQGTGAADDSGLPNDRFFAVRPEGSVSTLKIQRTERGDSAVYLCASSLTGGREYEQFFGPGTRLTVL.

The chain recombines TRBV28 with TRBJ1-2; 10 bases agree with TRBD1. This CDR3 region has 18 residues. V dropped 3 bases and J dropped 4; count of bases not matched to a gene: 14. In germline, CDR1 is MDHEN, CDR2 SYDVKM. The CDR3 protein is CASSFVPGTGVWGYGYTF. Here the CDR3 DNA reads TGTGCCAGCAGTTTTGTACCCGGGACAGGGGTGTGGGGCTATGGCTACACCTTC.